One sample yielded the 14 T cell receptor beta chains listed below, sequenced in a study of radiation and T cells in renal cell carcinoma. The repertoire was sequenced with immunoSEQ multiplex PCR; TCRdb's copy has only in-frame clones and lacks some. Among around 140,000 clones listed, 88% were seen once. Documented time point: baseline pretreatment blood. Treatment defined: 15 Gy SBRT to primary tumor, nephrectomy 4 weeks later. The sequences come from blood, collected from a patient whose treatment included radiotherapy and nephrectomy. The receptors here all came from an older woman with renal cell carcinoma.

J is TRBJ1-3 and V is TRBV5-1; possible D gene TRBD1, 5 bases. Trimming stripped 3 bases from V and 1 base from J, with 14 bases between. CDR1 is SGHRS, CDR2 YFSETQ, per germline. The CDR3 has 16 amino acids. The CDR3 nucleotides are TGCGCCAGCAGCTCCAATCCGGGGCCTTCTGGAAACACCATATATTTT. It encodes CASSSNPGPSGNTIYF.

This clone showed up just once. This chain uses TRBV29-1 with TRBJ2-5, with a weak D call TRBD2 (7 bases). There are 15 residues in the CDR3. The ends were cut back, 0 bases at V and 4 bases at J, with 15 bases in the middle. Looked up from germline, CDR1 is SQVTM and CDR2 is ANQGSEA. CDR3 sequence: CSVEDPQGRGETQYF. The CDR3 coding sequence is TGCAGCGTTGAAGATCCCCAGGGGAGGGGAGAGACCCAGTACTTC.

The CDR3: CASSLEEGARYGYTF. DNA of the CDR3: TGCGCCAGCAGCTTGGAAGAGGGGGCAAGGTATGGCTACACCTTC. The chain combines TRBV5-1 with TRBJ1-2, with 7 bases aligning to TRBD1. This CDR3 contains 15 residues. The germline V gene has CDR1 SGHRS and CDR2 YFSETQ. V lost 0 bases and J lost 5; bases outside the gene matches: 7.

The chain employs TRBV4-2 and TRBJ1-1; D remains unclear. V lost 0 bases, J lost 1 base, and 9 bases lay in between. The CDR3 consists of 15 residues. CDR1 and CDR2 (germline): LGHNA, YNFKEQ. The CDR3 sequence: CASSQEYRQNTEAFF. Here the CDR3 DNA reads TGTGCCAGCAGCCAAGAATATCGGCAGAACACTGAAGCTTTCTTT.

The V gene is TRBV27, the J gene TRBJ2-1; 10 nucleotides match TRBD1. The V segment lost 3 bases and the J segment 5 bases; nucleotides outside the gene matches: 4. CDR3 length: 15 residues. Germline V lookup: CDR1 MNHEY, CDR2 SMNVEV (reference sequence). As DNA, the CDR3 is TGTGCCAGCAGTTTTGACAGGGGGCGCGACAATGAGCAGTTCTTC. Residues: CASSFDRGRDNEQFF.

A few counts support this clone. CDR3 sequence (DNA): TGTGCCAGCAGCGTAGGGGGAGCCACTGAAGCTTTCTTT. Translating gives CASSVGGATEAFF. The chain is built from TRBV9 and TRBJ1-1; no firm D call. CDR3 length equals 13 residues. Trimming shortened V by 0 bases and J by 4 bases, and 7 bases separated the two germline ends. The V gene's germline CDR1 is SGDLS and CDR2 YYNGEE. The full variable domain, rest sourced from reference TRBV9 and TRBJ1-1, is DSGVTQTPKHLITATGQRVTLRCSPRSGDLSVYWYQQSLDQGLQFLIQYYNGEERAKGNILERFSAQQFPDLHSELNLSSLELGDSALYFCASSVGGATEAFFGQGTRLTVV.

V is TRBV2 and J is TRBJ2-1; 9 nucleotides line up with TRBD2. The V segment lost 7 bases and the J segment 4 bases; nucleotides outside the gene matches: 5. CDR3 length: 14 amino acids. Germline V gene data show CDR1 as SNHLY and CDR2 as FYNNEI. The CDR3 coding sequence is TGTGCCAGCAAGGCTAGCGGGGCTTACAATGAGCAGTTCTTC. It is translated as CASKASGAYNEQFF.

The chain joins TRBV11-1 to TRBJ1-1; TRBD1 matches at 8 bases. CDR1 SGHAT and CDR2 FQDESV come from the germline V gene (reference sequence). After removal of 5 bases from V and 1 base from J, the junction contained 6 bases not matched to a gene. This CDR3 contains 15 residues. In DNA, the CDR3 is TGTGCCAGCAGCATCGTAGGGACAGGGAACACTGAAGCTTTCTTT. It is translated as CASSIVGTGNTEAFF.

The chain links TRBV30 to TRBJ1-6, with D perhaps matching TRBD1 (5 bases). The germline gives CDR1 GTSNPN, CDR2 SVGIG (reference sequence). V was shortened by 0 bases and J by 6 bases, with 9 bases between the two germline ends. The CDR3 has 14 amino acids. Here the CDR3 DNA reads TGTGCCTGGAGTGTAGACGGGGGTAATTCACCCCTCCACTTT. This sequence encodes CAWSVDGGNSPLHF. Supplemented by reference TRBV30 and TRBJ1-6, the full variable domain reads SQTIHQWPATLVQPVGSPLSLECTVEGTSNPNLYWYRQAAGRGLQLLFYSVGIGQISSEVPQNLSASRPQDRQFILSSKKLLLSDSGFYLCAWSVDGGNSPLHFGNGTRLTVT.

This rearrangement joins TRBV18 to TRBJ1-1, with TRBD1 matching over 7 bases. J lost 12 bases, V lost 3 bases, and 7 bases had no gene match. CDR1 and CDR2 from the germline V gene are KGHSH and LQKENI. The CDR3 loop spans 12 amino acids. In nucleotides, the CDR3 is TGTGCCAGCTCACCCATGACAGGGCCTACTTTCTTT. Translated, it gives CASSPMTGPTFF.

This chain connects TRBV7-3 to TRBJ2-7, with a tentative D call TRBD1 (6 bases). Germline values: CDR1 SGHTA, CDR2 FQGTGA. The V and J ends lost 5 bases and 1 base respectively, with 12 bases between them. There are 14 residues in the CDR3. CDR3 DNA sequence: TGTGCCAGCAGCCGGGACAAATCTTCCTACGAGCAGTACTTC. Translated, it gives CASSRDKSSYEQYF.

The CDR3 protein is CASSLGGKAGNTIYF. Written as DNA, the CDR3 is TGTGCCAGCAGTTTAGGGGGGAAGGCTGGAAACACCATATATTTT. The chain couples TRBV27 to TRBJ1-3; TRBD1 is a possible D gene (5 bases). Trimming shortened V by 2 bases and J by 2 bases, and 10 bases separated the two germline ends. The CDR3 runs 15 residues. Germline V CDR1 and CDR2: MNHEY, SMNVEV (reference sequence).

The genes are TRBV7-2 and TRBJ2-7, with TRBD1 matching 8 bases. Looked up from germline, CDR1 is SGHTA and CDR2 is FQGNSA. This CDR3 has 16 amino acids. V lost 4 bases to trimming and J lost 3 bases; unmatched junction nucleotides: 11. The CDR3 nucleotides are TGTGCCAGCAGCTCAAGACGACAGGGGAGGCTCTACGAGCAGTACTTC. Translating gives CASSSRRQGRLYEQYF.

The rearrangement uses TRBV23-1 and TRBJ1-2; 8 bases are a match to TRBD1. TRBV23-1 is an ORF, and what it does is uncertain. Trimming cost V 4 bases and J 5 bases; bases outside gene matches: 3. This CDR3 spans 13 amino acids. The chain's CDR3 is CASSPGTGYGYTF. The DNA of the CDR3 is TGCGCCAGCAGTCCCGGGACAGGATATGGCTACACCTTC.